This T cell receptor beta chain was observed in a study of memory CD4+ T cells and cytomegalovirus serostatus (dated by TCRdb to 2018 to 2020). With respect to the entire study: The cohort included around 35 healthy adults from Belgium, of whom 9 were CMV seropositive and about 25 were CMV seronegative. To replicate a published TCR-based CMV serostatus classifier, the study sequenced CD4+ memory TCRbeta repertoires from a Belgian cohort whose cytomegalovirus serostatus was known.

The Quick-DNA Microprep Kit was used to extract genomic DNA from the sorted cells. Amplification of TCRbeta DNA was done with the immunoSEQ hsTCRbeta kit, following the protocol from the manufacturer. An Illumina MiSeq instrument was used to sequence the TCRbeta libraries. The original methods were these. Removing out-of-frame sequences left fewer than 2.5 million distinct TCRbeta sequences, an average of around 62,000 per individual. Each individual was scored by the count of fewer than 200 previously reported CMV-associated TCRbeta sequences and the total productive distinct TCRbeta count. A beta-binomial model was reimplemented in Python, and scikit-learn random forests with default parameters were trained on US cohort data. Classifier performance on the Belgian cohort was reported as the median AUC with percentile confidence intervals calculated over 10,000 bootstrap iterations. The table comes from immuneACCESS by way of TCRdb, which keeps in-frame sequences with V and J called. Part of the clones is missing from these tables; in studies checked, under half for an unresolved V gene and the rest for unknown reasons. D and trimming were read from the DNA, whereas the V and J calls and clone size are those reported in that table. Here the sample has just under 95,000 clones; 80% occur a single time. The top ten clones comprise roughly 4% of the sample.

Single viable CD3+CD4+CD8-CD45RO+ cells were sorted as memory CD4+ T cells on a FACSAria II. CMV serostatus was determined with a Roche Elecsys assay detecting serum IgG against CMV pp150, pp28, p38 and p52. Following thawing, total CD4+ T cells were enriched through positive selection using CD4 magnetic microbeads. Samples originated from another study that specifically interrogated the CD4+ T cell memory repertoire. Peripheral blood mononuclear cells were isolated and cryopreserved according to standard operating procedures, and serum was stored at -80 degrees C. Staining used CD3-PerCP (BW264/56), CD4-APC (RPA-T4), CD45RO-PE (UCHT1) and CD8-Pacific Orange (3B5) antibodies, with Sytox blue excluding non-viable cells. Notes on this clone: The target of this receptor is not known. The input lacks base qualities; no much larger clone sits a single base away.

Broad study findings and their caveats: For predicting CMV serostatus, the median bootstrapped AUC was 0.95 using the original framework and about 0.9 using a US-trained random forest. Only CD4+CD45RO+ memory cells were sequenced, in contrast to the original study, in which naive and memory CD4+ and CD8+ populations were covered. Of 150 to 200 previously reported CMV-associated TCRbeta sequences, around 70 appeared in the CD4+ memory repertoires, each in one to five individuals. On the Belgian cohort, the classifier based on the original framework reached a median bootstrapped AUC of roughly 0.94, with a 95% CI of 0.76-1.00. The results were read as suggesting that the CMV-associated TCR signature is, for the most part, present in the CD4+ memory repertoire.

Including cysteine and phenylalanine, the CDR3 has 18 amino acids. Of all the DNA, just the CDR3 is kept, 54 bases in frame from base 1. Trimming removed 7 bases from V and 0 bases from J; the gene matches leave 15 bases unexplained. CDR1 and CDR2 are read off the germline V gene as MDHEN and SYDVKM. The sequencing sample was made of memory CD4+ T cells from blood. The clonotype originates from an adult in good health and CMV-seropositive. The rearranged segments are TRBV28 and TRBJ1-3, and 7 junction bases match TRBD1. The CDR3 sequence is CASTKAGTAFFSGNTIYF. The sequenced DNA is TGTGCCAGCACCAAGGCCGGGACAGCGTTTTTCTCTGGAAACACCATATATTTT.